These T cell receptor beta chains were read from a single sample in a study of cytomegalovirus exposure and HLA in healthy donors. The repertoire was sequenced with immunoSEQ multiplex PCR; TCRdb's copy has only in-frame clones and lacks some. The repertoire holds over 150,000 clones, with around 80% as singletons. The source material was PBMCs. Receptors were obtained from a man between 18 and 29 years old in good health and CMV-seronegative. Both conserved end residues are part of each CDR3. Fields, in order: J gene, V gene, clone size, D gene, CDR3 protein, CDR3 DNA. D genes are given only for firm matches. Not every row has a clone size; where given, it reads once, few, many or a size class.

TRBJ2-7 | TRBV19 | NA | NA | CASSIARFDEQYF | TGTGCCAGTAGTATAGCCAGGTTCGACGAGCAGTACTTC
TRBJ1-1 | TRBV7-8 | NA | NA | CASRRQAQSSDTEAFF | TGTGCCAGCCGCCGACAGGCCCAATCGTCGGACACTGAGGCTTTCTTT
TRBJ2-1 | TRBV18 | once | TRBD2 | CASSPTPGGEVNEQFF | TGTGCCAGCTCACCTACTCCGGGAGGAGAGGTCAATGAGCAGTTCTTC
TRBJ1-5 | TRBV5-4 | few | NA | CASSVQGNQPQHF | TGTGCCAGCAGCGTTCAGGGAAATCAGCCCCAGCATTTT
TRBJ2-3 | TRBV5-1 | NA | TRBD2 | CASSQGLAFGDTQYF | TGCGCCAGCAGCCAGGGACTAGCGTTTGGAGATACGCAGTATTTT
TRBJ1-2 | TRBV7-9 | NA | NA | CATSDIKTNYGYTF | TGTGCCACTTCGGACATCAAGACTAACTATGGCTACACCTTC
TRBJ1-4 | TRBV6-5 | NA | NA | CASSYSEGKVFF | TGTGCCAGCAGTTACTCGGAGGGAAAGGTGTTTTTT
TRBJ2-5 | TRBV9 | NA | NA | CASSVGTLRYQETQYF | TGTGCCAGCAGCGTAGGGACTTTACGGTACCAAGAGACCCAGTACTTC
TRBJ2-5 | TRBV2 | NA | TRBD2 | CASSEDLAGAETQYF | TGTGCCAGCAGTGAAGATCTAGCGGGAGCGGAGACCCAGTACTTC
TRBJ2-5 | TRBV5-4 | NA | TRBD2 | CASRPGGQETQYF | TGTGCCAGCAGGCCGGGAGGCCAAGAGACCCAGTACTTC
TRBJ2-1 | TRBV21-1 | NA | NA | CASSKLEGDLHHNEQFF | TGTGCCAGCAGCAAATTAGAGGGAGACCTCCACCACAATGAGCAGTTCTTC
TRBJ2-7 | TRBV6-1 | NA | TRBD2 | CASSTGRTSEQYF | TGTGCCAGCAGTACCGGGAGGACGAGCGAGCAGTACTTC
TRBJ1-1 | TRBV10-2 | NA | TRBD1 | CASSDPTGGPEAFF | TGCGCCAGCAGTGACCCGACAGGGGGGCCTGAAGCTTTCTTT
TRBJ1-5 | TRBV19 | NA | NA | CASRGGNQPQHF | TGTGCCAGTAGAGGGGGCAATCAGCCCCAGCATTTT
TRBJ2-7 | TRBV7-2 | NA | NA | CASSFTELAPEQYF | TGTGCCAGCAGCTTTACGGAACTAGCCCCCGAGCAGTACTTC
TRBJ2-3 | TRBV10-3 | once | TRBD2 | CAHGGETDTQYF | TGTGCACATGGGGGGGAGACAGATACGCAGTATTTT
TRBJ1-1 | TRBV6-5 | NA | TRBD1 | CASSYSTSGGTEAFF | TGTGCCAGCAGTTACTCCACCTCAGGGGGCACTGAAGCTTTCTTT
TRBJ2-5 | TRBV7-6 | NA | NA | CASSPMATGETQYF | TGTGCCAGCAGCCCTATGGCTACGGGGGAGACCCAGTACTTC
TRBJ2-7 | TRBV4-1 | once | TRBD2 | CASSQDGVRREKSYEQYF | TGCGCCAGCAGCCAAGATGGGGTGAGGCGGGAGAAGTCCTACGAGCAGTACTTC
TRBJ2-5 | TRBV5-1 | NA | TRBD1 | CASSDPQGLKTQYF | TGCGCCAGCAGCGATCCACAGGGGCTAAAGACCCAGTACTTC
TRBJ2-7 | TRBV7-9 | few | NA | CASSEDLRVYEQYF | TGTGCCAGCAGCGAAGACCTCAGGGTGTACGAGCAGTACTTC
TRBJ2-7 | TRBV28 | NA | NA | CASSPAGYPSSYEQYF | TGTGCCAGCAGTCCCGCCGGTTATCCAAGCTCCTACGAGCAGTACTTC
TRBJ1-2 | TRBV18 | NA | NA | CASSPNPGRGPKNYGYTF | TGTGCCAGCTCACCTAATCCAGGCAGGGGACCCAAAAACTATGGCTACACCTTC
TRBJ2-7 | TRBV6-1 | few | TRBD2 | CASSEGTSGSYEQYF | TGTGCCAGCAGTGAAGGGACTAGCGGGAGCTACGAGCAGTACTTC
TRBJ1-3 | TRBV4-1 | few | NA | CASSQGHRENTIYF | TGCGCCAGCAGCCAAGGGCACAGGGAGAACACCATATATTTT
TRBJ2-7 | TRBV2 | few | NA | CASTPTYTSYEQYF | TGTGCCAGCACCCCGACTTATACCTCCTACGAGCAGTACTTC